What follows describes a single T cell receptor beta chain. Its antigen is as yet unknown. PCR employed 60 Vbeta and 13 Jbeta primers. The assay was immunoSEQ multiplex PCR, and TCRdb's table has in-frame clones only and misses some. The sample includes 180,000 or so clones, 80% to 85% of them seen just once. The data are from a study of cytomegalovirus exposure and HLA in healthy donors. Overall study findings and caveats: Cytomegalovirus status, reportedly, was diagnosed with high specificity and sensitivity by the classifier. Some TCR beta chains (roughly 160 of them) were listed as cytomegalovirus-associated.

The CDR3 runs 13 residues. Germline CDR1 and CDR2: WSHSY and SAAADI. V lost 2 bases, J lost 3 bases, and 0 bases stayed unmatched. The TCR originated in a woman aged 45 to 65 in good health and CMV-seropositive. The sequencing sample was made of PBMCs. The V gene is TRBV10-2, the J gene TRBJ1-2; 7 bases fit TRBD1. The CDR3 bases are TGCGCCAGCAGTGAGGACAGGGACTATGGCTACACCTTC. It translates to CASSEDRDYGYTF.